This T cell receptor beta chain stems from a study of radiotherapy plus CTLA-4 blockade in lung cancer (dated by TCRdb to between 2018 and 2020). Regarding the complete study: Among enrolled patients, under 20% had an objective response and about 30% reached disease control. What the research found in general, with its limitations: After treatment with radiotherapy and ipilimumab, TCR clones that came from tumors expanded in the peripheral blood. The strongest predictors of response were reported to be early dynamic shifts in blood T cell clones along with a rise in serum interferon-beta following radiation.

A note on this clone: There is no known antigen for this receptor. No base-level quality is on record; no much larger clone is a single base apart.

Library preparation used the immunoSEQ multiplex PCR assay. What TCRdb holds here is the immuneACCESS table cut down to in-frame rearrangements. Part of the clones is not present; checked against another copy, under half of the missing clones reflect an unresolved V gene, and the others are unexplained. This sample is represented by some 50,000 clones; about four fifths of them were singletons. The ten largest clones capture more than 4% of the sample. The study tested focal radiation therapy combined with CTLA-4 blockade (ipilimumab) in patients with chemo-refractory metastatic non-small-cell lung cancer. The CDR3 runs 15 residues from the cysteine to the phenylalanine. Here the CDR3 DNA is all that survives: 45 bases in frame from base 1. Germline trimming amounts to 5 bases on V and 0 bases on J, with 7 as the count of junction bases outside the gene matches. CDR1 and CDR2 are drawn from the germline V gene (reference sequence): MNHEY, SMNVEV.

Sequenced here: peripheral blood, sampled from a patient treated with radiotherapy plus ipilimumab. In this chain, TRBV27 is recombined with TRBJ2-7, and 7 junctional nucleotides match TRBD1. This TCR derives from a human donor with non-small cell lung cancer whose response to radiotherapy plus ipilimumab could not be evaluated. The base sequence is TGTGCCAGCAGTCCGGGACAGTCGAGCTCCTACGAGCAGTACTTC. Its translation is CASSPGQSSSYEQYF.